The text below deals with one TCR beta chain. The entry originates in a study of T cell changes during pregnancy in multiple sclerosis. This table comes from immunoSEQ multiplex PCR, and its TCRdb copy is limited to in-frame clones, with some not included. The sample lists approximately 110,000 clones, 90% to 95% occurring once. Sample: peripheral blood, taken in the third trimester of pregnancy. The TCR originated in a female donor with multiple sclerosis, enrolled in a pregnancy study.

CDR3 in DNA: TGTGCCAGCAGTGGGTGGGAGGGCCGGGAAGATACGCAGTATTTT. Translation gives CASSGWEGREDTQYF. J is TRBJ2-3 and V is TRBV2, with 7 bases fitting TRBD2. The V segment lost 4 bases and the J segment 5 bases; nucleotides outside the gene matches: 9. Germline-derived CDR1 and CDR2 are SNHLY and FYNNEI. The CDR3 is 15 amino acids.